Sequencing of this TCR beta chain was carried out in a study of blood T cell repertoires in COVID-19 (dated by TCRdb to about 2020). Notes on the research overall: Collaborator samples came from the United States, Italy and Spain and covered acute and convalescent phases of COVID-19. The material from the prospective study consisted of cDNA or gDNA derived from T cells, B-cell-depleted T cells, or PBMCs. Subjects who had been exposed to COVID-19, were actively infected with it, or had recovered from it provided the deeply sampled blood TCRbeta repertoires that made up the dataset. The repertoires were released in a freely available public database meant as a resource for research on the immune response to SARS-CoV-2. Samples came from the ongoing ImmuneRACE study (first 160 participants) plus 1,254 subjects from 6 global collaborators. Nearly every sample came with metadata listing a de-identified subject ID, COVID-19 status, age in years and sex. HLA class I and class II types, where available, came from metadata supplied by the sample provider rather than from assay-based typing. Beyond this particular receptor, the publication reports: The quantity of clinical and demographic metadata differed by source and by participant and was supplied without curation.

In this sample, this clone turned up once. Its cognate antigen has yet to be identified. The sample holds no much larger clone one base away, and base qualities are not on file. One collaborating source in Seattle enrolled patients while the patients were actively infected and followed the patients over time throughout the course of disease. The collaborating institutions used their own protocols to collect whole blood in K2EDTA tubes. For TCRbeta analysis, collaborators shipped samples in one of three forms: frozen whole blood, isolated PBMCs, or DNA extracted from either of those sample types. Measured from the cysteine to the phenylalanine, the CDR3 is 13 residues long. Only the CDR3 portion is preserved as DNA: 39 bases, with reading frame beginning at the first base. The immunoSEQ Assay, a bias-controlled multiplex PCR, was used to amplify TCRbeta CDR3 regions from genomic DNA. In the paper's pipeline: Nucleated cell counts per sample were estimated from amplification of reference gene primers within the assay. Sequence reads were collapsed and filtered to measure the absolute abundance of every unique TCRbeta CDR3 rearrangement. For each sample, productive Simpson clonality was calculated by taking the square root of Simpson's diversity index across productive rearrangements. TCRdb stores this immuneACCESS table with in-frame sequences only. Part of the clones is absent; in the studies checked, under half of the shortfall reflects unresolved V genes, and no reason is known for the rest. From that table come the V and J calls and clone size; the DNA was used to work out D and trimming. This sample comprises 250,000 to 350,000 clones, about nine tenths of them detected only once. Approximately 11% of the sample goes to the ten largest clones.

The specimen was peripheral blood. The receptor chain draws on TRBV12-2 and TRBJ2-7; the D call TRBD1 from the table was never checked on the DNA. TRBV12-2 is designated a pseudogene. This sequence was found in a woman younger than 45 with COVID-19, enrolled during active disease. The CDR3 here reads CASPRTGPHEQYF. The bases are TGTGCAAGCCCGCGGACAGGGCCCCACGAGCAGTACTTC.